A selection of T cell receptor beta chains follows, all from one sample in a study of cytomegalovirus exposure and HLA in healthy donors. Some clones are missing from TCRdb's copy, which holds only in-frame ones; the method was immunoSEQ multiplex PCR. The sample includes more than 90,000 clones. The sequenced sample was PBMCs. Receptor source: a man aged 40-50 years in good health and CMV-seropositive. The CDR3 runs from the conserved cysteine through the conserved F or W. The D gene is left open where the match is weak.

j_call v_call d_call cdr3_nt cdr3_aa
TRBJ2-5 TRBV18 NA TGTGCCAGCTCACCATTGACCCTGACTAGCTGGGGGCCCCAAGAGACCCAGTACTTC CASSPLTLTSWGPQETQYF
TRBJ1-4 TRBV5-3 NA TGTGCCAGAAGTTGGACAGCCACTAATGAAAAACTGTTTTTT CARSWTATNEKLFF
TRBJ2-1 TRBV5-1 TRBD2 TGCGCCAGCAGCTTGGCCTATGCTAGCGGGGTATCCTACAATGAGCAGTTCTTC CASSLAYASGVSYNEQFF
TRBJ1-2 TRBV6-6 NA TGTGCCAGCAGTCCCCCCGGGAACTATGGCTACACCTTC CASSPPGNYGYTF
TRBJ1-1 TRBV19 NA TGTGCCAGTAGTATAGTCCCCTTTATGAACACTGAAGCTTTCTTT CASSIVPFMNTEAFF
TRBJ2-1 TRBV28 NA TGTGCCAGCAGTTTAGAGGAGGGGGCGGCTCTGGGCAATGAGCAGTTCTTC CASSLEEGAALGNEQFF
TRBJ2-1 TRBV28 TRBD2 TGTGCCAGCAGCCGCAGCGGGAGGAACTACAATGAGCAGTTCTTC CASSRSGRNYNEQFF
TRBJ2-3 TRBV7-2 NA TGTGCCAGCAGCACGGGGACTCCCAGGACGCAGTATTTT CASSTGTPRTQYF
TRBJ1-5 TRBV5-1 NA TGCGCCAGCAGCCCCGCGGGGGAACGGTATCAGCCCCAGCATTTT CASSPAGERYQPQHF
TRBJ1-5 TRBV9 NA TGTGCCAGCAGTCCGGGACACAGTCCGACGGCCCAGCATTTT CASSPGHSPTAQHF
TRBJ2-3 TRBV25-1 NA TGTGCCAGCAGTGAATATCGGCGCGGGGACGACACAGATACGCAGTATTTT CASSEYRRGDDTDTQYF
TRBJ1-4 TRBV4-3 TRBD1 TGCGCCAGCAGCCAAGTAAGGACAGGGGGCTGGACTAATGAAAAACTGTTTTTT CASSQVRTGGWTNEKLFF
TRBJ2-2 TRBV19 TRBD2 TGTGCCAGTAGTATGGTAACTAGCGGGAGGTATAACGGGGAGCTGTTTTTT CASSMVTSGRYNGELFF
TRBJ1-3 TRBV7-9 NA TGTGCCAGCAGCTTAGCCGGAGGACAGATTGGAAACACCATATATTTT CASSLAGGQIGNTIYF
TRBJ1-3 TRBV6-1 NA TGTGCCAGCAGTGAATCCAGGGGAGTATCTGGAAACACCATATATTTT CASSESRGVSGNTIYF